The 23 T cell receptor beta chains below all came from one sample that was sequenced in a study of post-analysis software for immune sequencing data. Study-level findings and limits: Four or five TRBV segments, including TRBV5-6, TRBV5-1 and TRBV20-1, were more frequent in patients than controls.

Included in the TCR beta cDNA libraries were unique molecular identifiers. TCRdb re-called the PCR reads with MiXCR, one entry per CDR3 protein. The sample comprises hundreds of thousands of distinct CDR3 sequences, 30% of which are singletons, and around 0.6% rests with the top ten. Their cognate antigens are unknown. Sequencing was done on a sample of blood. These receptors all come from a girl aged 10 to 17 with multiple sclerosis.

This clonotype has just a few counts. The V gene is TRBV9, the J gene TRBJ2-3; no clear D. Looked up from germline, CDR1 is SGDLS and CDR2 is YYNGEE. The CDR3 has 14 amino acids. Deletions cut 4 bases from V and 2 bases from J, with 11 bases between. CDR3 amino acids: CASSSHSVTDTQYF. Written as DNA, the CDR3 is TGTGCCAGCAGCTCGCACTCGGTCACAGATACGCAGTATTTT.

This sequence joins TRBV12-3 or TRBV12-4 and TRBJ2-3; maybe TRBD1 (6 bases). Trimming took 5 bases from V and 6 from J, leaving 9 bases between them. This CDR3 comprises 12 residues. The CDR3: CASSTGWDTQYF. The CDR3 DNA reads TGTGCCAGCAGTACAGGGTGGGATACGCAGTATTTT.

This clonotype came up a few times. The chain couples TRBV4-3 to TRBJ2-4; 16 nucleotides match TRBD2. CDR3 length: 21 residues. Germline values: CDR1 LGHNA, CDR2 YSLEER. V lost 0 bases, J lost 4 bases, and 12 bases stayed unmatched. This CDR3 reads CASSQDQAGPGLAGGKNIQYF. In DNA, the CDR3 is TGCGCCAGCAGCCAAGATCAGGCGGGCCCGGGACTAGCGGGAGGGAAAAACATTCAGTACTTC.

This clonotype has just one count. Sequence at one end of the junction differs from germline and may be a read error. CDR3 region: CASSLGSQGQETQYF. Written as DNA, the CDR3 is TGCGCCAGCAGCTTGGGATCCCAGGGTCAAGAGACTCAGTACTTC. The chain uses TRBV5-1 and TRBJ2-5; D might be TRBD1 (5 bases). There are 15 residues in the CDR3. In germline, CDR1 is SGHRS, CDR2 YFSETQ.

This chain uses TRBV7-2 with TRBJ1-1; D may be TRBD1 (6 bases). This CDR3 region has 15 residues. The V gene lost 4 bases and the J gene lost 5 bases, with 17 bases spanning the gap. CDR1 and CDR2 from the germline V gene are SGHTA and FQGNSA. The CDR3 region has the DNA TGTGCCAGCAGCTCACGCCATGGGGGCAGGACTGAAGCTTTCTTT. The encoded protein is CASSSRHGGRTEAFF.

The sample holds many counts of this clonotype. V is TRBV11-2 and J is TRBJ2-3; D is perhaps TRBD1 or TRBD2 (6 bases each). This CDR3 contains 16 residues. Trimming removed 5 bases at V and 2 bases at J, with 17 bases between. CDR1 and CDR2 from the germline V gene are SGHAT and FQNNGV. The DNA of the CDR3 is TGTGCCAGCAGCGCACCGCGCGGGACATTCACAGATACGCAGTATTTT. Its translation is CASSAPRGTFTDTQYF.

The chain uses TRBV7-9 and TRBJ2-1, with a possible D match to TRBD2 (6 bases). CDR1 is SEHNR, CDR2 FQNEAQ, per germline (reference sequence). This CDR3 is 16 amino acids long. V lost 0 bases and J lost 4, with 13 bases in between. CDR3 coding DNA: TGTGCCAGCAGCTTAGCCGGCCTAGCGTCTTACAATGAGCAGTTCTTC. Translated: CASSLAGLASYNEQFF.

The rearrangement uses TRBV7-2 and TRBJ2-1; 8 bases align to TRBD2. The ends lost 5 bases at V and 4 bases at J; junction bases unmatched: 10. The CDR3 spans 16 residues. CDR1 and CDR2 (germline): SGHTA, FQGNSA. CDR3 region: CASSPNRAGGYNEQFF. Written as DNA, the CDR3 is TGTGCCAGCAGCCCGAACAGGGCGGGAGGATACAATGAGCAGTTCTTC. Complete variable domain (other parts from reference TRBV7-2 and TRBJ2-1): GAGVSQSPSNKVTEKGKDVELRCDPISGHTALYWYRQSLGQGLEFLIYFQGNSAPDKSGLPSDRFSAERTGGSVSTLTIQRTQQEDSAVYLCASSPNRAGGYNEQFFGPGTRLTVL.

This chain joins TRBV3-1 and TRBJ2-2; no clear D gene. With 3 bases removed from V and 0 bases from J, the gap between germline ends came to 11 bases. Germline CDR1 LGHDT, CDR2 YNNKEL (reference sequence). This CDR3 region has 16 residues. The CDR3 nucleotides are TGTGCCAGCAGCCACAACGCCCGTCCGAACACCGGGGAGCTGTTTTTT. It codes for CASSHNARPNTGELFF. The full variable domain, its missing parts supplied by reference TRBV3-1 and TRBJ2-2, is DTAVSQTPKYLVTQMGNDKSIKCEQNLGHDTMYWYKQDSKKFLKIMFSYNNKELIINETVPNRFSPKSPDKAHLNLHINSLELGDSAVYFCASSHNARPNTGELFFGEGSRLTVL.

There are a few counts of this clonotype. V usage is TRBV2 and J usage is TRBJ2-1; the D gene could be TRBD1 or TRBD2 (5 bases each). The germline V gene encodes CDR1 SNHLY and CDR2 FYNNEI. Trimming removed 11 bases at V and 6 bases at J, with 23 bases between. CDR3 length equals 15 residues. The CDR3 region is CAGSEGPGTFNEQFF. The CDR3 DNA is TGTGCCGGGTCCGAAGGGCCAGGGACCTTCAATGAGCAGTTCTTC.

At least ten counts were recorded for this clonotype. This chain uses TRBV5-5 with TRBJ1-2; the D gene is possibly TRBD1 (6 bases). Trimming stripped 0 bases from V and 4 bases from J, with 7 bases between. This CDR3 has 13 residues. Germline values: CDR1 SGHKS, CDR2 YYEKEE (reference sequence). In DNA form, the CDR3 reads TGTGCCAGCAGCTTGGAACAGGGCTATGGCTACACCTTC. It specifies CASSLEQGYGYTF.

In its sample, this clonotype was seen a few times. Written as DNA, the CDR3 is TGTGCCATCAGTGGGGGTTCAGTGCGGGGGCGCACAGATACGCAGTATTTT. It is translated as CAISGGSVRGRTDTQYF. This rearrangement joins TRBV10-3 to TRBJ2-3; a weak D match, TRBD2 (7 bases). Per germline, CDR1 ENHRY and CDR2 SYGVKD. Trimming took 4 bases from V and 1 from J, leaving 18 bases between them. The CDR3 contains 17 residues.

Only a few counts were recorded for this clonotype. The J gene is TRBJ1-1, the V gene TRBV29-1; D gene unclear. Germline CDR1 and CDR2: SQVTM and ANQGSEA. The V end was cut by 5 bases, the J end by 10 bases, with 14 bases between. The CDR3 is 11 amino acids. The CDR3 region is CSVPQGLGAFF. The CDR3 nucleotides are TGCAGCGTTCCCCAAGGGCTAGGAGCTTTCTTT.

This chain connects TRBV20-1 to TRBJ2-7; tentative D call: TRBD2 (5 bases). The germline gives CDR1 DFQATT, CDR2 SNEGSKA (reference sequence). V lost 2 bases, J lost 3 bases, and 17 bases lay in between. The CDR3 consists of 15 residues. The CDR3: CSARRDLAPIYEQYF. CDR3 nucleotides: TGCAGTGCTAGACGGGATTTAGCGCCAATCTACGAGCAGTACTTC.

The chain uses TRBV5-6 and TRBJ2-5; 9 bases fit TRBD1. The J call may be faulty, since TRBJ2-7 better matches the DNA end. Germline CDR1 SGHDT, CDR2 YYEEEE. This CDR3 is 14 amino acids long. The CDR3 DNA sequence: TGTGCCAGCAGCGGCGGGACAGGGACGGGCGAGCAGTACTTC. Protein sequence: CASSGGTGTGEQYF.

This clonotype was seen a handful of times. The genes are TRBV20-1 and TRBJ2-4; D possibly corresponds to TRBD2 (7 bases). The CDR3 is made up of 15 amino acids. Germline CDR1 and CDR2: DFQATT and SNEGSKA (reference sequence). V lost 7 bases and J 0 bases, leaving 16 bases between the germline ends. For the CDR3, the DNA is TGCAGTGTTGGGCGGGGGCGCTTAGCCAAAAACATTCAGTACTTC. This translates into CSVGRGRLAKNIQYF.

This chain links TRBV5-1 with TRBJ2-3, with 10 bases aligning to TRBD2. There are 15 residues in the CDR3. V lost 2 bases to trimming and J lost 6 bases; unmatched junction nucleotides: 6. Per germline, CDR1 SGHRS and CDR2 YFSETQ. The CDR3 nucleotides read TGCGCCAGCAGCTTCGCTAGCGGGGGACGGGATACGCAGTATTTT. Amino acid sequence: CASSFASGGRDTQYF.

This clonotype has just a few counts. V is TRBV28 and J is TRBJ2-7; 8 bases agree with TRBD2. V trimming: 7 bases; J trimming: 5 bases; junction bases outside the gene matches: 10. The CDR3 has 14 residues. Germline CDR1 is MDHEN and CDR2 is SYDVKM. CDR3 DNA sequence: TGTGCCAGCACCGGGGGGGGGCATGACGACGAGCAGTACTTC. It is translated as CASTGGGHDDEQYF.

This chain uses TRBV7-9 with TRBJ1-1; no firm D call. CDR1 is SEHNR, CDR2 FQNEAQ, per germline (reference sequence). CDR3 length: 13 amino acids. Trimming removed 8 bases from V and 3 bases from J, with 13 bases in between. The CDR3 protein is CASGSGRDTEAFF. CDR3 coding DNA: TGTGCCAGCGGCAGCGGGCGGGACACTGAAGCTTTCTTT.

This clonotype has only a few counts. The chain has TRBV4-3 and TRBJ2-7, with 8 nucleotides matching TRBD2. Looked up from germline, CDR1 is LGHNA and CDR2 is YSLEER. The CDR3 has 18 residues. V shed 1 base, J shed 0 bases, and the junction held 11 bases outside the gene matches. CDR3 residues: CASSQALPSGSSSYEQYF. In DNA form, the CDR3 reads TGCGCCAGCAGCCAAGCCCTGCCTAGCGGGTCGAGCTCCTACGAGCAGTACTTC.

This rearrangement joins TRBV6-5 to TRBJ2-4; the D gene is possibly TRBD2 (5 bases). This CDR3 has 15 amino acids. CDR1 is MNHEY and CDR2 is SVGAGI in the germline V gene. Trimming shortened V by 5 bases and J by 0 bases, and 11 bases separated the two germline ends. As DNA, the CDR3 is TGTGCCAGCAGTACGGGGAACCTAGCCAAAAACATTCAGTACTTC. This encodes CASSTGNLAKNIQYF.

The genes are TRBV29-1 and TRBJ1-2; D is perhaps TRBD1 (6 bases). The germline V and J ends were trimmed by 4 bases and 6 bases, with 18 bases remaining between them. Germline CDR1 SQVTM, CDR2 ANQGSEA. CDR3 size: 14 residues. The CDR3 is CSVVPRGPIHGYTF. The CDR3 region has the DNA TGCAGCGTTGTCCCCAGGGGCCCGATTCATGGCTACACCTTC.

The rearrangement joins TRBV5-1 to TRBJ1-2; TRBD1 agrees at 7 bases. The CDR3 totals 14 residues. The germline V gene encodes CDR1 SGHRS and CDR2 YFSETQ. V lost 4 bases to trimming and J lost 8 bases; unmatched junction nucleotides: 11. The DNA of the CDR3 is TGCGCCAGCAGCCCGGACAGGTCCCTTCAAGGCTACACCTTC. It encodes CASSPDRSLQGYTF.